This T cell receptor beta chain was captured in a study of radiotherapy plus CTLA-4 blockade in lung cancer. Study results and limitations: Blood-borne expansion of tumor-derived TCR clones followed radiotherapy plus ipilimumab. Interferon-beta, together with early blood T cell clone dynamics, reportedly best predicted response.

The CDR3 has 15 amino acids. V lost 5 bases and J lost 7, with 20 bases in between. Germline V CDR1 and CDR2: SNHLY, FYNNEI. The method was immunoSEQ multiplex PCR; TCRdb's version includes in-frame clones alone and lacks a portion of them. The sample holds 65,000 to 85,000 clones, around 69% seen once. As regards this clone: As yet, its antigen is unknown.

The sequence derives from a human donor with non-small cell lung cancer whose response to radiotherapy plus ipilimumab could not be evaluated. Some clones in this sample may be carry-over from other donors' samples. The sequenced sample was peripheral blood, obtained from a patient treated with radiotherapy plus ipilimumab. The chain uses TRBV2 and TRBJ1-2; TRBD1 is a possible D gene (6 bases). Here the CDR3 reads CASSPGQILLPGYTF. In DNA form, the CDR3 reads TGTGCCAGCAGTCCCGGACAGATTCTCCTTCCTGGCTACACCTTC. The full variable domain, completed using reference TRBV2 and TRBJ1-2, is EPEVTQTPSHQVTQMGQEVILRCVPISNHLYFYWYRQILGQKVEFLVSFYNNEISEKSEIFDDQFSVERPDGSNFTLKIRSTKLEDSAMYFCASSPGQILLPGYTFGSGTRLTVV.